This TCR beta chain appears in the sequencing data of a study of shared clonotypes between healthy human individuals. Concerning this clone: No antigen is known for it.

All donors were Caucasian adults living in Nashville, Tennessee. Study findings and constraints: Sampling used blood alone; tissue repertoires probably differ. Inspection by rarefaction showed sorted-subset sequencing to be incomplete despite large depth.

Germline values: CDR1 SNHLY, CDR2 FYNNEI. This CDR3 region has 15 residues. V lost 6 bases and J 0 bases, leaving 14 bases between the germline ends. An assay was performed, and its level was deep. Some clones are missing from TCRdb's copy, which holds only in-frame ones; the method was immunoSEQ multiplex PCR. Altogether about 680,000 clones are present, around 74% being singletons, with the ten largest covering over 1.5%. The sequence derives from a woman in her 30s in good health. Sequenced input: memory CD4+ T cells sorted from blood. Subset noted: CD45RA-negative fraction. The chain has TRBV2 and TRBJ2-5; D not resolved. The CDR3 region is CASSPNNYNQETQYF. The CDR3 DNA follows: TGTGCCAGCAGCCCCAATAACTACAACCAAGAGACCCAGTACTTC.